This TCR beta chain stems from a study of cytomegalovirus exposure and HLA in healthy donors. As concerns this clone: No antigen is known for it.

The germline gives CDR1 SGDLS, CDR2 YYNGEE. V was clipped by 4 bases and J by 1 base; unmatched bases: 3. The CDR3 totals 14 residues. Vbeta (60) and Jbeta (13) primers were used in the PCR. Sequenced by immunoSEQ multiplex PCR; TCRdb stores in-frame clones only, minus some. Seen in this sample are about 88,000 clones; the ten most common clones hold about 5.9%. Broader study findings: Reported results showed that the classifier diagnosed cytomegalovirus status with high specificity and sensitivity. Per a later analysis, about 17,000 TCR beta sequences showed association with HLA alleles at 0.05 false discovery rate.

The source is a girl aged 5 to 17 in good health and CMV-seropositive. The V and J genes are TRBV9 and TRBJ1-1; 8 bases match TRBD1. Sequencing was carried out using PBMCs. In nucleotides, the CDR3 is TGTGCCAGCAGCAGGACAGGGCCGAACACTGAAGCTTTCTTT. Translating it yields CASSRTGPNTEAFF.